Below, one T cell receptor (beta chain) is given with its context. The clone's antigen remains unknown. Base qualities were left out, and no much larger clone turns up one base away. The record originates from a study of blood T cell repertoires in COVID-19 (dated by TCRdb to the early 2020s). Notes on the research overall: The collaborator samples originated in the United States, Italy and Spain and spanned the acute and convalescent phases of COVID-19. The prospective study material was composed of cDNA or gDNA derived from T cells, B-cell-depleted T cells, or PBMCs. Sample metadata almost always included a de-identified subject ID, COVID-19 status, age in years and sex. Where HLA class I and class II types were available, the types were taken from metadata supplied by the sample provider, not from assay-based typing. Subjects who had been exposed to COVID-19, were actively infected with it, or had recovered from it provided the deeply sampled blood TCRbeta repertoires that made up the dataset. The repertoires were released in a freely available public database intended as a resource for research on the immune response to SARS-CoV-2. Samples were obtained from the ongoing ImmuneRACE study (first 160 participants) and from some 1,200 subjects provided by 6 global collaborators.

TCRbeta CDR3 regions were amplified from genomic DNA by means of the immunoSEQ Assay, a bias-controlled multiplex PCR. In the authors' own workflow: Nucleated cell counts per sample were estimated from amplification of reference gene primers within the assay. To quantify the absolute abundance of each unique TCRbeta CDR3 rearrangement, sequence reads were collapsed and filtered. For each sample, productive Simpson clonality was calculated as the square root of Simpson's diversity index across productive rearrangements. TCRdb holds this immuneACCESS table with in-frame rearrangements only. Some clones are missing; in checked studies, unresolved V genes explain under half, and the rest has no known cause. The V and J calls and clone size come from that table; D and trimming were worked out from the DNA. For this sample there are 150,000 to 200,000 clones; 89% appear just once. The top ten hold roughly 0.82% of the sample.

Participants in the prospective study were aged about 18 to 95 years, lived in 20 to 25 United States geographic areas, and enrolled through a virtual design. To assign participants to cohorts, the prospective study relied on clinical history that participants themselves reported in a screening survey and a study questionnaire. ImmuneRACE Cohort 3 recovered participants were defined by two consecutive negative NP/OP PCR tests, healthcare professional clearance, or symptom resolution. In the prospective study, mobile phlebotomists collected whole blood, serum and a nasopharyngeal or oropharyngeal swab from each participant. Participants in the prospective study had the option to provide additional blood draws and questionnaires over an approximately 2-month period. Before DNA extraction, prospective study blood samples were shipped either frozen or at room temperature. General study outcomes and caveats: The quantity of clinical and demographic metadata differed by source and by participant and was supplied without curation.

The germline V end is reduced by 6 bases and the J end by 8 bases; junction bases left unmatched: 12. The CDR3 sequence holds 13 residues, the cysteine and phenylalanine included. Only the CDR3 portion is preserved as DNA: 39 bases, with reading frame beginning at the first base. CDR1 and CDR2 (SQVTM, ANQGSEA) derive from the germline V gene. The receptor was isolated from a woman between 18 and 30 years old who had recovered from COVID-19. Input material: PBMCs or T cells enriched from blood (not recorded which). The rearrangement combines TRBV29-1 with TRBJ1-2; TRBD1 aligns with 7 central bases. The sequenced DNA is TGCAGCGTAGGAGACAGGGAAAGTCGGGGCTACACCTTC. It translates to CSVGDRESRGYTF.